A selection of T cell receptor beta chains follows, all from one sample in a study of T-cell reconstitution after alpha-beta-depleted transplantation in children. TCRdb ran MiXCR on the PCR reads and lists one entry per CDR3 protein. The data contain about 980,000 distinct CDR3 sequences, about 29% of them singletons. The material was PBMCs, mostly from graft donor cells, obtained 360 days after TCRalphabeta/CD19-depleted stem cell transplant. The receptors derive from a boy in the first two years of life who had a stem cell transplant for SCID, so the T cells may come from the graft donor. The CDR3 runs from the conserved cysteine through the conserved F or W. D genes are given only for firm matches. Where a row states a size, it is once, few, many or the class of an expanded clone; other rows omit it.

j_call v_call clone_size d_call cdr3_nt cdr3_aa
TRBJ2-7 TRBV9 - - TGTGCCAGCAGCGTAGCGACAGGTTTTTCCTACGAGCAGTACTTC CASSVATGFSYEQYF
TRBJ2-7 TRBV12-3/TRBV12-4 few - TGTGCCAGCAGTCCCCTGGACAATGCCTACGAGCAGTACTTC CASSPLDNAYEQYF
TRBJ2-5 TRBV10-3 - - TGTGCCATCAGTGTGAGGCCGGAGGGCCAAGAGACCCAGTACTTC CAISVRPEGQETQYF
TRBJ1-6 TRBV11-2 - - TGTGCCAGCAGCTTAATAGCCCGATATTCACCCCTCCACTTT CASSLIARYSPLHF
TRBJ1-2 TRBV7-9 few - TGTGCCAGCAGCGGGACCTATGGCTACACCTTC CASSGTYGYTF
TRBJ2-7 TRBV7-2 - - TGTGCCAGCAGCTCCACTCGGGCCCACGAGCAGTACTTC CASSSTRAHEQYF
TRBJ2-3 TRBV3-1 - TRBD2 TGTGCCAGCACCTTAGCGGGGGGGAACACAGATACGCAGTATTTT CASTLAGGNTDTQYF
TRBJ2-7 TRBV9 - TRBD2 TGTGCCAGCAGCGCTTCCGGGACTAGCGGGTACTACGAGCAGTACTTC CASSASGTSGYYEQYF
TRBJ2-2 TRBV12-3/TRBV12-4 - - TGTGCCAGCAGAAGGGGGATCCCCGGGGAGCTGTTTTTT CASRRGIPGELFF
TRBJ2-1 TRBV4-2 - - TGTGCCAGGAGCCCGGGGACCCTAGGGAATGAGCAGTTCTTC CARSPGTLGNEQFF
TRBJ2-7 TRBV5-1 many - TGCGCCAGCAGCTTGGCAGGGGACGAGCAGTACTTC CASSLAGDEQYF
TRBJ2-1 TRBV6-5 - TRBD2 TGTGCCAGCAGTTCCGCGGGACTAGGGGACAATGAGCAGTTCTTC CASSSAGLGDNEQFF
TRBJ1-3 TRBV7-2 - - TGTGCCAGCAGCACCAATCCCTACTCTGGAAACACCATATATTTT CASSTNPYSGNTIYF
TRBJ2-7 TRBV19 few - TGTGCCAGTAGTATGGGGTACGCCAGGGACCACGAGCAGTACTTC CASSMGYARDHEQYF
TRBJ2-3 TRBV7-8 - - TGTGCCAGCAGCTTTCCGTGGGCGTTGGGCACAGATACGCAGTATTTT CASSFPWALGTDTQYF
TRBJ2-2 TRBV7-2 - - TGTGCCAGCAGCTTAGTTGGGGGGGGGCTAACCGGGGAGCTGTTTTTT CASSLVGGGLTGELFF
TRBJ2-7 TRBV27 - - TGTGCCAGCAGTGCCCACGGGGTTTCCTACGAGCAGTACTTC CASSAHGVSYEQYF